This is a list of T cell receptor beta chains from one sample in a study of cytotoxic CD8 clonotypes in ibrutinib-treated CLL. TCRdb keeps only in-frame clones here, not all; method: immunoSEQ multiplex PCR. The sample records around 7,900 clones, about 70% being singletons. Material: PBMCs, obtained before ibrutinib treatment. These receptors originate from a human donor with chronic lymphocytic leukemia. CDR3s include the opening cysteine and the closing phenylalanine or tryptophan. Each record gives: clone size, V gene, J gene, D gene, CDR3 DNA, CDR3 protein. A D gene is named only where the DNA matches it firmly. A clone size is listed for some rows: how often the clone was seen (once, few, many), or a class if it is expanded.

NA	TRBV6-6	TRBJ1-1	TRBD1	TGTGCCAGCAGCCCGGACAGGGTATCTGAAGCTTTCTTT	CASSPDRVSEAFF
NA	TRBV7-6	TRBJ2-7	TRBD1	TGTGCCAGCAGCCCGCGACAGGGGTCCTCCTACGAGCAGTACTTC	CASSPRQGSSYEQYF
NA	TRBV5-6	TRBJ1-2	NA	TGTGCCAGCAGCTTGCGGAGGGATGGCTACACCTTC	CASSLRRDGYTF
NA	TRBV9	TRBJ1-1	TRBD1	TGTGCCAGCAGCATGACAGGGAAACTCACTGAAGCTTTCTTT	CASSMTGKLTEAFF
once	TRBV5-1	TRBJ2-5	NA	TGCGCCAGCAGCTTTGGTAGTTCAGAGACCCAGTACTTC	CASSFGSSETQYF
few	TRBV4-1	TRBJ1-2	TRBD1	TGCGCCAGCAGCCAAGATCGTCGACAGGGGGCATATGGCTACACCTTC	CASSQDRRQGAYGYTF
NA	TRBV29-1	TRBJ2-7	TRBD1	TGCAGCGTTGGCCCAGGGGGACCCGAGCAGTACTTC	CSVGPGGPEQYF
NA	TRBV5-1	TRBJ2-1	TRBD1	TGCGCCAGCAGCTCAGACAGGGTCCCCGGGAATGAGCAGTTCTTC	CASSSDRVPGNEQFF
few	TRBV2	TRBJ1-2	TRBD1	TGTGCCAGCAGGATATTGGACAGGGGCTATGGCTACACCTTC	CASRILDRGYGYTF
NA	TRBV2	TRBJ2-1	NA	TGTGCCAGCAGCCCTCTCAGCAATGAGCAGTTCTTC	CASSPLSNEQFF
NA	TRBV6-1	TRBJ1-1	NA	TGTGCCAGCAGTGAAGTGCTAGGAGGCCCATACACTGAAGCTTTCTTT	CASSEVLGGPYTEAFF
NA	TRBV5-6	TRBJ1-2	NA	TGTGCCAGCAGCTTGGGTAACTATGGCTACACCTTC	CASSLGNYGYTF
NA	TRBV30	TRBJ2-7	NA	TGTGCCTGGAGTCCCCTTAAGGGCCGGGGGTGGGGGTACTTC	CAWSPLKGRGWGYF
NA	TRBV6-1	TRBJ1-1	NA	TGTGCCAGCGACCGTTGGGACACTGAAGCTTTCTTT	CASDRWDTEAFF
NA	TRBV28	TRBJ2-5	TRBD1	TGTGCCAGCAGTTCACAAGACAGGGGACTGGAGACCCAGTACTTC	CASSSQDRGLETQYF
NA	TRBV5-1	TRBJ2-3	NA	TGCGCCAGCAGCTTGGGAGCCGGAACAGATACGCAGTATTTT	CASSLGAGTDTQYF
NA	TRBV6-1	TRBJ2-7	NA	TGTGCCAGCAGCGGGCGAGGAAGCTCCTACGAGCAGTACTTC	CASSGRGSSYEQYF
few	TRBV5-1	TRBJ2-5	NA	TGCGCCAGCAGCCTCCCGGGCCCGAGGGGAGAGACCCAGTACTTC	CASSLPGPRGETQYF
hyperexpanded	TRBV7-9	TRBJ1-2	NA	TGTGCCAGCAGCTTAGACGGGAACTATGGCTACACCTTC	CASSLDGNYGYTF
NA	TRBV9	TRBJ2-5	TRBD2	TGTGCCAGCAGCTTTCGACTAGCGGGCCGAGAGACCCAGTACTTC	CASSFRLAGRETQYF
NA	TRBV5-1	TRBJ2-1	TRBD1	TGCGCCAGCAGCTTTGGGCAGGGGGTCGTTGAGCAGTTCTTC	CASSFGQGVVEQFF
NA	TRBV7-3	TRBJ2-5	NA	TGTGCCAGCAGCTTACGGGGGGCTAGGGAGACCCAGTACTTC	CASSLRGARETQYF
NA	TRBV5-1	TRBJ2-1	TRBD2	TGCGCCAGCAGCTTGGCCGAAGCGGGGAATGAGCAGTTCTTC	CASSLAEAGNEQFF
few	TRBV6-1	TRBJ1-1	NA	TGTGCCAGCAAGGCTCCGGAGAACACTGAAGCTTTCTTT	CASKAPENTEAFF
NA	TRBV27	TRBJ2-1	NA	TGTGCCAGCAGTTTAGGGACGGACAATGAGCAGTTCTTC	CASSLGTDNEQFF
once	TRBV6-1	TRBJ2-7	TRBD1	TGTGCCAGCTTTCCGGGACAGGGTGGCGCAGACGAGCAGTACTTC	CASFPGQGGADEQYF
NA	TRBV5-1	TRBJ2-7	NA	TGCGCCAGCAGCTTGAGCCCGGAGGGCTCCTACGAGCAGTACTTC	CASSLSPEGSYEQYF
few	TRBV20-1	TRBJ2-5	TRBD2	TGCAGTGGGTGGGGGGGAGAGACCCAGTACTTC	CSGWGGETQYF
NA	TRBV5-5	TRBJ1-1	NA	TGTGCCAGCAGCTCGTTCGAGGCGAACACTGAAGCTTTCTTT	CASSSFEANTEAFF
NA	TRBV5-5	TRBJ1-1	TRBD1	TGTGCCAGCAGTTCCTTACAGGGGTTGAACACTGAAGCTTTCTTT	CASSSLQGLNTEAFF
medium-sized	TRBV7-2	TRBJ1-2	TRBD1	TGTGCCAGCAGCCCTAGGGGTTTCGGTGCAGGGGGTAACTATGGCTACACCTTC	CASSPRGFGAGGNYGYTF
few	TRBV15	TRBJ2-1	NA	TGTGCCACCAGCAGAGAGATCGGGAAGCAGTTCTTC	CATSREIGKQFF
NA	TRBV7-6	TRBJ2-7	TRBD2	TGTGCCAGCAGCCCAGAAGCGGGGACCTACGAGCAGTACTTC	CASSPEAGTYEQYF
once	TRBV7-8	TRBJ1-5	NA	TGTGCCAGCAGCCGGAGGGGGGATCAGCCCCAGCATTTT	CASSRRGDQPQHF
few	TRBV15	TRBJ1-1	TRBD1	TGTGCCACCAGCAGAGACAGGGGGCAAGTTGAAGCTTTCTTT	CATSRDRGQVEAFF
NA	TRBV2	TRBJ1-5	NA	TGTGCCAGCAGTGGCCTCACTGGCAATCAGCCCCAGCATTTT	CASSGLTGNQPQHF
NA	TRBV19	TRBJ1-1	TRBD1	TGTGCCAGTAGTACGCCGGGACAGGGCATTCCAGCTTTCTTT	CASSTPGQGIPAFF
once	TRBV6-1	TRBJ2-3	NA	TGTGCCAGCTGTTTATCACAGGCCTGCACAGATACGCAGTATTTT	CASCLSQACTDTQYF
NA	TRBV6-1	TRBJ1-5	NA	TGTGCCAGCAGGAAGGAAAATCAGCCCCAGCATTTT	CASRKENQPQHF
NA	TRBV7-9	TRBJ2-6	NA	TGTGCCAGCCGACCTGCCAACGTCCTGACTTTC	CASRPANVLTF
NA	TRBV6-1	TRBJ1-2	NA	TGTGCCAGCAGTCCTGGACCACTAATTAACTATGGCTACACCTTC	CASSPGPLINYGYTF
NA	TRBV5-6	TRBJ2-3	NA	TGTGCCAGCAGCTTTCTCCGTCAGGGAGATAGCACAGATACGCAGTATTTT	CASSFLRQGDSTDTQYF
NA	TRBV5-1	TRBJ1-1	TRBD1	TGCGCCAGCAGCTTGGCAGGGGGCGGCACTGAAGCTTTCTTT	CASSLAGGGTEAFF
NA	TRBV7-7	TRBJ2-3	NA	TGTGCTAGCAGCTTTGGTGGCCTTAGCACAGATACGCAGTATTTT	CASSFGGLSTDTQYF
NA	TRBV19	TRBJ2-1	NA	TGTGCCAGTAGTTCCGGACGTCTCCCGATGGGGAGCTCCTACAATGAGCAGTTCTTC	CASSSGRLPMGSSYNEQFF
NA	TRBV7-9	TRBJ1-1	NA	TGTGCCAGCAGCCCGACTGAAGCTTTCTTT	CASSPTEAFF
NA	TRBV18	TRBJ1-5	TRBD1	TGTGCCAGCTCACCGGGACAGGCCAGCAATCAGCCCCAGCATTTT	CASSPGQASNQPQHF
NA	TRBV21-1	TRBJ1-6	NA	TGTGCCAGCAGCAAAACACAGCCTTATAATTCACCCCTCCACTTT	CASSKTQPYNSPLHF
NA	TRBV21-1	TRBJ1-5	NA	TGTGCCAGCAGCAAAGCGCAAACGCCTGGTCAGCCCCAGCATTTT	CASSKAQTPGQPQHF
NA	TRBV9	TRBJ2-6	TRBD1	TGTGCCAGCAGTGCGACAGGGAGTTCTGGGGCCAACGTCCTGACTTTC	CASSATGSSGANVLTF
NA	TRBV7-9	TRBJ1-2	NA	TGTGCCAGCAGCTTAGCTTTAAACCCTGGCTACACCTTC	CASSLALNPGYTF
NA	TRBV6-1	TRBJ2-1	NA	TGTGCCAGCAGTGAACCGCGCTTTGAGCAGTTCTTC	CASSEPRFEQFF